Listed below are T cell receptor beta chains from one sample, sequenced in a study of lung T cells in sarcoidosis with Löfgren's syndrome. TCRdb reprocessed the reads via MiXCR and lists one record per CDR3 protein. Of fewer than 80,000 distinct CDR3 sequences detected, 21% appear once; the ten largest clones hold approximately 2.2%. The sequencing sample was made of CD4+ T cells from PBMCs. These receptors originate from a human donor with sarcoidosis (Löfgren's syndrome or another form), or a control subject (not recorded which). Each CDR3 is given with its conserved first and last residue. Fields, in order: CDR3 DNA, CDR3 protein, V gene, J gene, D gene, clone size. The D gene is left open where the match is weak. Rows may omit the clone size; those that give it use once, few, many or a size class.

DNA: TGTGCCAGCAGCCCCCGACAGGGGAACACTGAAGCTTTCTTT
CDR3: CASSPRQGNTEAFF
V: TRBV7-2
J: TRBJ1-1
D: TRBD1
size: few

DNA: TGTGCCAGCAGCTTCCGACAGGGGAGCAATCAGCCCCAGCATTTT
CDR3: CASSFRQGSNQPQHF
V: TRBV7-6
J: TRBJ1-5
D: TRBD1
size: NA

DNA: TGCGCCAGCAGCTTGGGGGGCAGGCAGCCCCAGCATTTT
CDR3: CASSLGGRQPQHF
V: TRBV5-1
J: TRBJ1-5
D: NA
size: few

DNA: TGTGCCAGCAGCCCGGAGGCGGGAGGCGAGCAGTACTTC
CDR3: CASSPEAGGEQYF
V: TRBV7-6
J: TRBJ2-7
D: TRBD2
size: many

DNA: TGTGCCAGCAGTTTAAGATTAGCCTACGAGCAGTACTTC
CDR3: CASSLRLAYEQYF
V: TRBV12-3/TRBV12-4
J: TRBJ2-7
D: NA
size: few

DNA: TGTGCCAGCAGTGAAGAGGTGACAGGGCGCGCCGGGGAGCTGTTTTTT
CDR3: CASSEEVTGRAGELFF
V: TRBV6-1
J: TRBJ2-2
D: TRBD1
size: many

DNA: TGCAGTGCTGGGACAGGAACGATGAACACTGAAGCTTTCTTT
CDR3: CSAGTGTMNTEAFF
V: TRBV20-1
J: TRBJ1-1
D: TRBD1
size: many

DNA: TGCGCCAGCAGCCAGTGGCCTCGGGAGACCCAGTACTTC
CDR3: CASSQWPRETQYF
V: TRBV4-1
J: TRBJ2-5
D: NA
size: few

DNA: TGTGCCAGCAGTTCCCCGGGACAGGGAACAGATACGCAGTATTTT
CDR3: CASSSPGQGTDTQYF
V: TRBV27
J: TRBJ2-3
D: TRBD1
size: many

DNA: TGTGCCAGCAGCTTTCGGGACAGGTCCCAATACAATGAGCAGTTCTTC
CDR3: CASSFRDRSQYNEQFF
V: TRBV6-1
J: TRBJ2-1
D: TRBD1
size: many

DNA: TGTGCCAGCAGCTTGGAAGGCAGGATGGATGAGCAGTTCTTC
CDR3: CASSLEGRMDEQFF
V: TRBV5-5
J: TRBJ2-1
D: NA
size: few

DNA: TGTGCCAGCAGTTTAGAGGACTCCTCCTACGAGCAGTACTTC
CDR3: CASSLEDSSYEQYF
V: TRBV27
J: TRBJ2-7
D: NA
size: many

DNA: TGTGCCAGCAGCGAACCTCCGGCAGCTCAGGGGGCCTACGAGCAGTACTTC
CDR3: CASSEPPAAQGAYEQYF
V: TRBV7-2
J: TRBJ2-7
D: TRBD1
size: NA

DNA: TGCAGTGCTAGACTGGGGGCCAGCACTGAAGCTTTCTTT
CDR3: CSARLGASTEAFF
V: TRBV20-1
J: TRBJ1-1
D: NA
size: many

DNA: TGTGCCAGCAGGAGGACTGACTTGAACACTGAAGCTTTCTTT
CDR3: CASRRTDLNTEAFF
V: TRBV2
J: TRBJ1-1
D: NA
size: many

DNA: TGTGCCAGCAGTTCTGGCAAGACTCTGATTCTTAGCAATCAGCCCCAGCATTTT
CDR3: CASSSGKTLILSNQPQHF
V: TRBV6-2/TRBV6-3
J: TRBJ1-5
D: NA
size: many

DNA: TGTGCCAGCAAGGGTGGGCTAGTGGTAGATACGCAGTATTTT
CDR3: CASKGGLVVDTQYF
V: TRBV28
J: TRBJ2-3
D: NA
size: NA

DNA: TGTGCCAGCAGCGCCGGGACAGGGCCCTACGAGCAGTACTTC
CDR3: CASSAGTGPYEQYF
V: TRBV9
J: TRBJ2-7
D: TRBD1
size: NA

DNA: TGTGCCAGCAGCCATACTCTAGGAGCCGGCACAGATACGCAGTATTTT
CDR3: CASSHTLGAGTDTQYF
V: TRBV3-1
J: TRBJ2-3
D: NA
size: NA

DNA: TGTGCCAGTAGTCCCAGGGTTCTGAACACTGTAGCTTTCTTT
CDR3: CASSPRVLNTVAFF
V: TRBV19
J: TRBJ1-1
D: NA
size: NA

DNA: TGTGCCAGCAGTGAAGAGGGGGCGCGCTCCAATGAGCAGTTCTTC
CDR3: CASSEEGARSNEQFF
V: TRBV6-1
J: TRBJ2-1
D: TRBD1
size: many

DNA: TGTGCCAGCAGCTTATTTCTCACTGAAGCTTTCTTT
CDR3: CASSLFLTEAFF
V: TRBV7-9
J: TRBJ1-1
D: NA
size: many

DNA: TGTGCCAGCAGTTATCCCTCTAATCCGAATTCACCCCTCCACTTT
CDR3: CASSYPSNPNSPLHF
V: TRBV6-1
J: TRBJ1-6
D: NA
size: many

DNA: TGTGCCAGCAGCTGGACTTATGTGCCGGGACTAGCGGGAGGGTCATCCTACAATGAGCAGTTCTTC
CDR3: CASSWTYVPGLAGGSSYNEQFF
V: TRBV12-3/TRBV12-4
J: TRBJ2-1
D: TRBD2
size: NA

DNA: TGTGCCAGCAGCTTAGGGGGCGGGAGCTACGAGCAGTACTTC
CDR3: CASSLGGGSYEQYF
V: TRBV7-2
J: TRBJ2-7
D: TRBD2
size: few

DNA: TGTGCCAGCAGCTTAGATGGCCGAAGCATCGGGGAGCTGCTTTTT
CDR3: CASSLDGRSIGELLF
V: TRBV11-3
J: TRBJ2-2
D: NA
size: NA

DNA: TGTGCCAGCAGTTTAAACCGGGACACCTATTTCTTT
CDR3: CASSLNRDTYFF
V: TRBV12-3/TRBV12-4
J: TRBJ1-1
D: NA
size: NA

DNA: TGCAGTGCTAGAGGGGGCCTAAACACCGGGGAGCTGTTTTTT
CDR3: CSARGGLNTGELFF
V: TRBV20-1
J: TRBJ2-2
D: NA
size: few

DNA: TGTGCCAGCAGCTTGGTTTCAGGACCCCAGGAGACCCAGTACTTC
CDR3: CASSLVSGPQETQYF
V: TRBV5-4
J: TRBJ2-5
D: NA
size: NA

DNA: TGTGCCAGCAGCCCCCAGGGGGCTACCTACAATGAGCAGTTCTTC
CDR3: CASSPQGATYNEQFF
V: TRBV12-3/TRBV12-4
J: TRBJ2-1
D: TRBD1
size: NA

DNA: TGTGCCAGCATTTTTTCAGGGGACCCTCGCCACGAGCAGTACTTC
CDR3: CASIFSGDPRHEQYF
V: TRBV12-3/TRBV12-4
J: TRBJ2-7
D: NA
size: NA

DNA: TGTGCCAGCAGTCCCTGGGACCGCGGGGCAGATACGCAGTATTTT
CDR3: CASSPWDRGADTQYF
V: TRBV6-1
J: TRBJ2-3
D: NA
size: many

DNA: TGTGCCAGCAGTTACTCGACGGCACTAGCGCACGGTGAGCAGTTCTTC
CDR3: CASSYSTALAHGEQFF
V: TRBV6-6
J: TRBJ2-1
D: TRBD2
size: many

DNA: TGCGCCAGCAGCCAAGACTTTAAAGCGGGAGGGCGCAATGAGCAGTTCTTC
CDR3: CASSQDFKAGGRNEQFF
V: TRBV4-1
J: TRBJ2-1
D: TRBD2
size: many

DNA: TGTGCCAGCAGTATAGGACAGTTGGCGAGCGAGCAGTTCTTC
CDR3: CASSIGQLASEQFF
V: TRBV7-2
J: TRBJ2-1
D: NA
size: many

DNA: TGTGCCAGTAGTATAAACGACGCCACGGGCGCTGAAGCTTTCTTT
CDR3: CASSINDATGAEAFF
V: TRBV19
J: TRBJ1-1
D: NA
size: NA

DNA: TGTGCCAGTAGTACCCTCCGACAGGGGAACACTGAAGCTTTCTTT
CDR3: CASSTLRQGNTEAFF
V: TRBV19
J: TRBJ1-1
D: TRBD1
size: NA

DNA: TGTGCCAGCAGTCCCGACAGGGGGCTTGGCAATCAGCCCCAGCATTTT
CDR3: CASSPDRGLGNQPQHF
V: TRBV28
J: TRBJ1-5
D: TRBD1
size: few

DNA: TGCAGTGCTCTACCCGGCCTCTCATCAGGGACCCAGTACTTC
CDR3: CSALPGLSSGTQYF
V: TRBV20-1
J: TRBJ2-5
D: NA
size: many

DNA: TGTGCCAGCAGTGAATTCGGGGGAAACACTGAAGCTTTCTTT
CDR3: CASSEFGGNTEAFF
V: TRBV6-1
J: TRBJ1-1
D: NA
size: many

DNA: TGTGCCAGCAGCGCGACTAGCGGGGGGGCCTACAATGAGCAGTTCTTC
CDR3: CASSATSGGAYNEQFF
V: TRBV7-8
J: TRBJ2-1
D: TRBD2
size: many

DNA: TGTGCCAACAGCCAAGACTCCGGGACAGGGGGAAACACCATATATTTT
CDR3: CANSQDSGTGGNTIYF
V: TRBV4-2
J: TRBJ1-3
D: TRBD1
size: NA

DNA: TGCGCCAGCAGCACCGGGACAGGGCCCGAGCAGTACTTC
CDR3: CASSTGTGPEQYF
V: TRBV5-1
J: TRBJ2-7
D: TRBD1
size: NA

DNA: TGTGCCAGCAGTACGCGACAGGGGATTGGCAAACTGTTTTTT
CDR3: CASSTRQGIGKLFF
V: TRBV6-1
J: TRBJ1-4
D: TRBD1
size: many

DNA: TGTGCCAGCAGCCAAGATCTAGGGGGCCGGGGCACAGATACGCAGTATTTT
CDR3: CASSQDLGGRGTDTQYF
V: TRBV3-1
J: TRBJ2-3
D: TRBD1
size: NA

DNA: TGTGCCACCAGTAGATTTACGGGTACGCAGTATTTT
CDR3: CATSRFTGTQYF
V: TRBV15
J: TRBJ2-3
D: NA
size: NA

DNA: TGTGCCAGCAGTTGGGAGGGACTAGCGGGTTACGAGCAGTACTTC
CDR3: CASSWEGLAGYEQYF
V: TRBV27
J: TRBJ2-7
D: TRBD2
size: many

DNA: TGCAGTGCTAGAGAAAAAGCGGGACTTAATGAGCAGTTCTTC
CDR3: CSAREKAGLNEQFF
V: TRBV20-1
J: TRBJ2-1
D: TRBD2
size: many

DNA: TGTGCCAGCAGCTTGGCCGGGACAGTCTACAATGAGCGGTTCTTC
CDR3: CASSLAGTVYNERFF
V: TRBV11-2
J: TRBJ2-1
D: TRBD1
size: NA

DNA: TGCGCCAGCAGCCCAGGCCGGGAGTACACCGGGGAGCTGTTTTTT
CDR3: CASSPGREYTGELFF
V: TRBV5-1
J: TRBJ2-2
D: NA
size: many

DNA: TGTGCCAGCAGTTTATTTAAGGCCGGGACAGGGTCGGAGGCAGATACGCAGTATTTT
CDR3: CASSLFKAGTGSEADTQYF
V: TRBV28
J: TRBJ2-3
D: TRBD1
size: many

DNA: TGTGCCAGCACCCTCCCTAGCGGGGCGTACAATGAGCAGTTCTTC
CDR3: CASTLPSGAYNEQFF
V: TRBV2
J: TRBJ2-1
D: TRBD2
size: many

DNA: TGTACCAGCAAAGGGGGGAGTGTGATGAACACTGAGGCTTTCTTT
CDR3: CTSKGGSVMNTEAFF
V: TRBV28
J: TRBJ1-1
D: NA
size: NA

DNA: TGCGCCAGCAGCTTGGCGGCGGGGGCGTCTGTGGAGACCCAGTACTTC
CDR3: CASSLAAGASVETQYF
V: TRBV5-1
J: TRBJ2-5
D: NA
size: NA

DNA: TGCGCCAGCAGCCGGGACCGGAGCTCCTACGAGCAGTACTTC
CDR3: CASSRDRSSYEQYF
V: TRBV4-1
J: TRBJ2-7
D: NA
size: many